Shown below are 18 T cell receptor beta chains from a single sample sequenced in a study. MiXCR, applied by TCRdb to the 5' RACE reads, yields one record per CDR3 protein. The table shows more than 8,500 distinct CDR3 sequences, with 20% to 30% occurring only once. Tregs were sorted as CD4+CD25+CD127-/low cells. What was sequenced was Tregs sorted from blood. Receptors originate from a female donor with breast cancer.

The V call is TRBV5-1, the J call TRBJ2-7, with D possibly matching TRBD1 (6 bases). Germline CDR1 is SGHRS and CDR2 is YFSETQ. The CDR3 has 14 amino acids. Trimming stripped 4 bases from V and 9 bases from J, with 20 bases between. The CDR3 nucleotides are TGCGCCAGCAGCCAGCGACAGGCCTCCCACGTGCAGTACTTC. Translated, it gives CASSQRQASHVQYF.

The chain is built from TRBV5-6 and TRBJ2-7; TRBD2 might be the D (6 bases). Germline assignment: CDR1 SGHDT and CDR2 YYEEEE. This CDR3 comprises 14 residues. Trimming pared 0 bases from V and 6 bases from J, leaving 13 bases between. CDR3 DNA: TGTGCCAGCAGCTTGGGTAGGCGGGACGGCGAGCAGTACTTC. This encodes CASSLGRRDGEQYF.

In its sample, this clonotype was seen many times. The rearrangement uses TRBV14 and TRBJ1-5, with TRBD1 as a possible D gene (5 bases). The V end lost 5 bases, the J end lost 6 bases, and 14 bases lay between the germline ends. CDR3 length equals 14 residues. Germline V CDR1 and CDR2: SGHDN, FVKESK. The DNA of the CDR3 is TGTGCCAGCAGCGAGGGGTACGGTGGTCAGCCCCAGCATTTT. This translates into CASSEGYGGQPQHF.

J is TRBJ2-1 and V is TRBV27; the match to TRBD2 covers 8 bases. The CDR3 consists of 15 residues. Germline V gives CDR1 MNHEY, CDR2 SMNVEV (reference sequence). The CDR3 reads CARSPRLARDNEQFF. Here the CDR3 DNA reads TGTGCAAGAAGTCCTAGACTAGCGAGAGACAATGAGCAGTTCTTC.

This clonotype was recorded a few times. The rearrangement links TRBV6-5 to TRBJ2-2; D is unresolved. CDR3 length: 16 amino acids. V lost 0 bases to trimming and J lost 4 bases, with 12 bases between them. CDR1 is MNHEY, CDR2 SVGAGI, per germline. CDR3 coding DNA: TGTGCCAGCAGTTACTCTGGTCCTCGACCCACCGGGGAGCTGTTTTTT. The encoded protein is CASSYSGPRPTGELFF.

The table lists this clonotype with many counts. The chain couples TRBV9 to TRBJ2-1; D may match TRBD1 or TRBD2 (6 bases each). Germline CDR1 SGDLS, CDR2 YYNGEE. This CDR3 region has 13 residues. V was trimmed by 0 bases and J by 6 bases, leaving 7 bases between them. In DNA, the CDR3 is TGTGCCAGCAGCGTAGGGGGGGCCAATGAGCAGTTCTTC. It encodes CASSVGGANEQFF.

By share, this clonotype ranks as medium-sized. The rearrangement joins TRBV20-1 to TRBJ2-7, with 8 bases matching TRBD1. This CDR3 spans 15 amino acids. Germline V gene lookup returns CDR1 DFQATT and CDR2 SNEGSKA (reference sequence). The V and J ends lost 1 base and 4 bases, in that order; junction bases with no gene match: 9. CDR3 sequence: CSARGSGTGSYEQYF. The CDR3 nucleotides read TGCAGTGCTAGAGGGTCCGGGACAGGATCGTACGAGCAGTACTTC.

V is TRBV29-1 and J is TRBJ2-1; no clear D gene. Trimming left V 3 bases short and J 9 bases short, with 15 bases between. Germline values: CDR1 SQVTM, CDR2 ANQGSEA. This CDR3 spans 13 amino acids. The CDR3 is CSVEGQSLSEQFF. CDR3 coding DNA: TGCAGCGTTGAGGGTCAGAGCCTCAGTGAGCAGTTCTTC.

This clonotype was seen a few times. V usage is TRBV19 and J usage is TRBJ2-6, with a possible D match to TRBD2 (5 bases). Trimming cost V 7 bases and J 3 bases, with 7 bases left between them. The CDR3 runs 13 residues. In germline, CDR1 is LNHDA, CDR2 SQIVND (reference sequence). The CDR3 DNA reads as TGTGCCAGTAAGAGGGATGGGGCCAACGTCCTGACTTTC. Translation: CASKRDGANVLTF.

This clonotype was counted at least ten times. The chain recombines TRBV9 with TRBJ2-1, with D unclear. The germline V gene encodes CDR1 SGDLS and CDR2 YYNGEE. The V end lost 0 bases, the J end lost 4 bases, and 11 bases lay between the germline ends. This CDR3 spans 15 amino acids. In DNA form, the CDR3 reads TGTGCCAGCAGCGTAGCTTTCGAAGGATACAATGAGCAGTTCTTC. This gives the protein CASSVAFEGYNEQFF.

To note about this clonotype: The junction shows a germline mismatch at one end, possibly a read error. This chain joins TRBV24-1 and TRBJ1-5; D may be TRBD1 (6 bases). The CDR3 has 14 amino acids. Per the germline V gene, CDR1 is KGHDR and CDR2 is SFDVKD. In DNA, the CDR3 is TGCGCCACCAGTGACGGACAGTTCAATCAGCCCCAGAATTTT. This translates into CATSDGQFNQPQNF.

Remarks on this clonotype: This CDR3 fails to terminate in the conserved phenylalanine or tryptophan, so it likely reflects a read error. The V gene is TRBV20-1, the J gene TRBJ2-1; 7 nucleotides align to TRBD1. This CDR3 spans 16 amino acids. The germline CDR1 and CDR2 sequences are DFQATT and SNEGSKA (reference sequence). Trimming at V came to 0 bases and at J to 2 bases, leaving 7 bases not matched to a gene. DNA for the CDR3: TGCAGTGCTAGAGATTATCGGGACAGCACCTACAATGAGCAGTTCCTC. This codes for CSARDYRDSTYNEQFL.

The sample holds many counts of this clonotype. A junction boundary mismatches the germline segment, possibly from a read error. The chain combines TRBV7-2 with TRBJ2-7; maybe TRBD2 (6 bases). Germline loops: CDR1 SGHTA, CDR2 FQGNSA. This CDR3 has 15 amino acids. For the CDR3, the DNA is TGTGCCAGCAGTTTAGGGCGGGGAGCCCGATACGAGCAGTACTTC. This encodes CASSLGRGARYEQYF.

This clonotype is classed as medium-sized. This chain's CDR3 is CSAAGAGSGNTIYF. The CDR3 coding sequence is TGCAGTGCTGCGGGTGCCGGCTCTGGAAACACCATATATTTT. This chain links TRBV20-1 with TRBJ1-3; no clear D. Trimming pared 5 bases from V and 0 bases from J, leaving 11 bases between. Germline CDR1 and CDR2: DFQATT and SNEGSKA (reference sequence). There are 14 residues in the CDR3.

By frequency in the sample, this clonotype is medium-sized. The J gene is TRBJ1-5, the V gene TRBV6-1; D unresolved. Germline CDR1 and CDR2: MNHNS and SASEGT. CDR3 length: 13 amino acids. Deletions cut 5 bases from V and 4 bases from J, with 9 bases between. The CDR3 protein is CASSSQGNQPQHF. The DNA of the CDR3 is TGTGCCAGCAGTTCCCAAGGTAATCAGCCCCAGCATTTT.

The chain carries TRBV7-9 and TRBJ2-1, with 11 bases lining up with TRBD2. V gave up 4 bases and J gave up 7 bases; unmatched junction bases: 6. Germline CDR1 SEHNR, CDR2 FQNEAQ (reference sequence). This CDR3 has 15 amino acids. CDR3 DNA: TGTGCCAGCAGCTCTACTAGCGGGGGAGCGAATGAGCAGTTCTTC. It specifies CASSSTSGGANEQFF.

This clonotype was counted ten times or more. The rearrangement joins TRBV2 to TRBJ2-1; D gene unclear. The germline V gene has CDR1 SNHLY and CDR2 FYNNEI. The CDR3 covers 13 residues. V lost 5 bases, J lost 8 bases, and 13 bases lay in between. This CDR3 reads CASSSTWVDEQFF. The CDR3 nucleotides read TGTGCCAGCAGTTCGACATGGGTGGATGAGCAGTTCTTC.

The chain links TRBV7-2 to TRBJ2-1; maybe TRBD2 (6 bases). The ends were cut back, 6 bases at V and 7 bases at J, with 16 bases in the middle. The germline CDR1 and CDR2 sequences are SGHTA and FQGNSA. This CDR3 is 14 amino acids long. CDR3 region: CASSPGLQVNEQFF. The CDR3 DNA is TGTGCCAGCAGTCCGGGACTCCAGGTGAATGAGCAGTTCTTC.